The next 25 T cell receptor beta chains were all read from a single sample in a study of shared clonotypes between healthy human individuals (dated by TCRdb to 2018 to 2020). The receptor library was made with the immunoSEQ multiplex PCR assay. Sourced from immuneACCESS, this table was stored by TCRdb with only in-frame sequences that have V and J called. A share of the clones is absent; for the studies checked, an unresolved V gene accounts for under half, and the remainder has no known explanation. The sample has 1,500,000 or so clones on record, 95% to 97% of them singletons. The top ten clones comprise 1% to 1.5% of the sample. The sample comprised naive CD4+ T cells sorted from blood. The sample's cell subset or site label, in plain terms: CD45RA+ positively selected. These TCRs come from a young man in good health.

As concerns this clone: Other DNA sequences within the sample encode an identical CDR3. The chain is built from TRBV18 and TRBJ1-1; D is uncertain. The V end was cut by 3 bases, the J end by 3 bases, with 8 bases between. The CDR3 contains 13 residues. The germline CDR1 and CDR2 sequences are KGHSH and LQKENI. The CDR3 region is CASSPSVDTEAFF. In nucleotides, the CDR3 is TGTGCCAGCTCACCGAGCGTTGACACTGAAGCTTTCTTT.

This clone was counted a single time. The chain recombines TRBV10-3 with TRBJ2-7, with 8 bases identical to TRBD2. The CDR3 is 13 amino acids. V was pared by 7 bases and J by 1 base, with 3 bases of the junction left unmatched. CDR1 and CDR2 (germline): ENHRY, SYGVKD. In nucleotides, the CDR3 is TGTGCCATCATGGCGGGAGGTTCCTACGAGCAGTACTTC. It translates to CAIMAGGSYEQYF.

The chain employs TRBV5-1 and TRBJ2-3; the match to TRBD2 covers 8 bases. CDR3 size: 15 residues. The germline V gene has CDR1 SGHRS and CDR2 YFSETQ. V trimming: 4 bases; J trimming: 2 bases; junction bases outside the gene matches: 6. CDR3 amino acids: CASSAGLVDTDTQYF. In DNA form, the CDR3 reads TGCGCCAGCAGCGCGGGACTAGTAGACACAGATACGCAGTATTTT.

The chain uses TRBV5-1 and TRBJ2-7, with a weak D call TRBD1 (5 bases). This CDR3 comprises 15 residues. Germline V gives CDR1 SGHRS, CDR2 YFSETQ. V lost 5 bases and J lost 3, with 18 bases in between. In nucleotides, the CDR3 is TGCGCCAGCAGGGGGCTAGGGGCTCCCAACTACGAGCAGTACTTC. Its translation: CASRGLGAPNYEQYF.

The V and J genes are TRBV2 and TRBJ2-7, with unresolved D. With 4 bases removed from V and 6 bases from J, the gap between germline ends came to 1 base. This CDR3 has 9 amino acids. Germline V gene data show CDR1 as SNHLY and CDR2 as FYNNEI. CDR3 sequence reads: CASSGEQYF. CDR3 nucleotides: TGTGCCAGCAGTGGCGAGCAGTACTTC. The full variable domain, with the rest looked up from reference TRBV2 and TRBJ2-7, is EPEVTQTPSHQVTQMGQEVILRCVPISNHLYFYWYRQILGQKVEFLVSFYNNEISEKSEIFDDQFSVERPDGSNFTLKIRSTKLEDSAMYFCASSGEQYFGPGTRLTVT.

This clone showed up just once. The rearrangement joins TRBV28 to TRBJ2-7; 9 bases fit TRBD1. The CDR3 contains 15 residues. Germline assignment: CDR1 MDHEN and CDR2 SYDVKM. Unmatched junction bases numbered 8, after V lost 5 bases and J lost 3 bases. Written as DNA, the CDR3 is TGTGCCAGCAGTCCACCCGGGACAGGGAACTACGAGCAGTACTTC. Amino acid sequence: CASSPPGTGNYEQYF. The variable domain in full, completed from reference TRBV28 and TRBJ2-7, reads DVKVTQSSRYLVKRTGEKVFLECVQDMDHENMFWYRQDPGLGLRLIYFSYDVKMKEKGDIPEGYSVSREKKERFSLILESASTNQTSMYLCASSPPGTGNYEQYFGPGTRLTVT.

The gene calls are TRBV7-9 and TRBJ2-2; no definite D call. CDR3 length: 14 residues. The V end was cut by 5 bases, the J end by 3 bases, with 10 bases between. The germline gives CDR1 SEHNR, CDR2 FQNEAQ (reference sequence). As DNA, the CDR3 is TGTGCCAGCAGCGCAGTAACGGACACCGGGGAGCTGTTTTTT. It is translated as CASSAVTDTGELFF.

The chain couples TRBV5-1 to TRBJ2-2; D call uncertain. The CDR3 is 12 residues long. Per the germline V gene, CDR1 is SGHRS and CDR2 is YFSETQ. The V gene lost 5 bases and the J gene lost 6 bases, with 8 bases spanning the gap. The CDR3 coding sequence is TGCGCCAGCAGGGTGGCTGCCGGGGAGCTGTTTTTT. Its translation is CASRVAAGELFF.

Only one count was recorded for this clone. The chain employs TRBV7-2 and TRBJ2-2; no clear D gene. Trimming stripped 3 bases from V and 6 bases from J, with 11 bases between. The CDR3 runs 14 residues. Germline CDR1 and CDR2: SGHTA and FQGNSA. CDR3 sequence (DNA): TGTGCCAGCAGCTTCGACGGTGGTGCCGGGGAGCTGTTTTTT. Translated, it gives CASSFDGGAGELFF.

The chain carries TRBV6-1 and TRBJ1-1; no firm D call. Trimming took 6 bases from V and 2 from J, leaving 10 bases between them. The CDR3 runs 13 residues. In germline, CDR1 is MNHNS, CDR2 SASEGT. The CDR3, as DNA: TGTGCCAGCAGGGTCACCAGAAACACTGAAGCTTTCTTT. It encodes CASRVTRNTEAFF.

The rearrangement uses TRBV19 and TRBJ2-4; 8 bases align to TRBD1. CDR1 and CDR2 (germline): LNHDA, SQIVND (reference sequence). This CDR3 is 15 amino acids long. J gave up 6 bases and V 5 bases, and 9 bases lay outside the gene matches. The CDR3 nucleotides are TGTGCCAGTAGTCTTTCCCCCGGACAGGGAAACATTCAGTACTTC. It is translated as CASSLSPGQGNIQYF.

The chain is built from TRBV27 and TRBJ2-1; 13 bases are shared with TRBD2. Trimming cost V 5 bases and J 6 bases; bases outside gene matches: 4. CDR1 and CDR2 (germline): MNHEY, SMNVEV (reference sequence). This CDR3 region has 15 residues. The CDR3 bases are TGTGCCAGCAGTCCCACTAGCGGGAGGGCCAATGAGCAGTTCTTC. Protein sequence: CASSPTSGRANEQFF.

This sequence joins TRBV28 and TRBJ1-3; TRBD1 is a possible D gene (6 bases). The germline gives CDR1 MDHEN, CDR2 SYDVKM. This CDR3 comprises 14 residues. V was cut by 5 bases and J by 4 bases, with 12 bases left in between. In DNA form, the CDR3 reads TGTGCCAGCAGTCCTACAGGGACAGGAAACACCATATATTTT. It is translated as CASSPTGTGNTIYF.

The chain recombines TRBV30 with TRBJ2-2; perhaps TRBD2 as D (5 bases). V lost 0 bases and J lost 0, with 8 bases in between. Per the germline V gene, CDR1 is GTSNPN and CDR2 is SVGIG (reference sequence). The CDR3 sequence is 15 residues long. The CDR3, as DNA: TGTGCCTGGAGTGTACCTAGCCCGAACACCGGGGAGCTGTTTTTT. Translated: CAWSVPSPNTGELFF.

The rearrangement uses TRBV11-2 and TRBJ2-5; TRBD2 might be the D (5 bases). The CDR3 consists of 17 residues. Germline CDR1 is SGHAT and CDR2 is FQNNGV. Trimming pared 1 base from V and 2 bases from J, leaving 17 bases between. The DNA of the CDR3 is TGTGCCAGCAGCTTAGTCCCTGTCGGCGGAGGTCAAGAGACCCAGTACTTC. This encodes CASSLVPVGGGQETQYF.

The rearrangement links TRBV7-8 to TRBJ2-2; TRBD1 aligns across 8 bases. Unmatched junction bases numbered 10, after V lost 4 bases and J lost 0 bases. This CDR3 has 18 amino acids. Per germline, CDR1 SGHVS and CDR2 FQNEAQ. The CDR3 DNA reads TGTGCCAGCAGCTCACGTCTTGGACAGGGTCCGAACACCGGGGAGCTGTTTTTT. Its protein product is CASSSRLGQGPNTGELFF.

CDR3 DNA sequence: TGTGCCAGTAGACGCCCAGGGGGGGGCTACGAGCAGTACTTC. This gives the protein CASRRPGGGYEQYF. The V and J genes are TRBV19 and TRBJ2-7; D tentatively reads TRBD1 or TRBD2 (7 bases each). Germline V gene lookup returns CDR1 LNHDA and CDR2 SQIVND (reference sequence). The CDR3 loop spans 14 amino acids. Trimming left V 6 bases short and J 3 bases short, with 15 bases between. Filled out from reference TRBV19 and TRBJ2-7, the complete variable domain reads DGGITQSPKYLFRKEGQNVTLSCEQNLNHDAMYWYRQDPGQGLRLIYYSQIVNDFQKGDIAEGYSVSREKKESFPLTVTSAQKNPTAFYLCASRRPGGGYEQYFGPGTRLTVT.

The CDR3 DNA reads as TGTGCCAGCTCACTAAAACCCCCACTAGCGGTTTGGTACGAGCAGTACTTC. This gives the protein CASSLKPPLAVWYEQYF. The V call is TRBV18, the J call TRBJ2-7; 8 bases fit TRBD2. The CDR3 has 17 amino acids. Germline V gene lookup returns CDR1 KGHSH and CDR2 LQKENI. V trimming: 4 bases; J trimming: 4 bases; junction bases outside the gene matches: 15.

The DNA of the CDR3 is TGTGCCAGCAGCGTAGGGAGGGGAGACTATGGCTACACCTTC. Encoded protein: CASSVGRGDYGYTF. This chain connects TRBV9 to TRBJ1-2; D might be TRBD1 (5 bases). V lost 0 bases to trimming and J lost 3 bases, with 9 bases between them. This CDR3 is built from 14 residues. Germline assignment: CDR1 SGDLS and CDR2 YYNGEE. Based on the CDR3 plus reference TRBV9 and TRBJ1-2, the full variable domain is DSGVTQTPKHLITATGQRVTLRCSPRSGDLSVYWYQQSLDQGLQFLIQYYNGEERAKGNILERFSAQQFPDLHSELNLSSLELGDSALYFCASSVGRGDYGYTFGSGTRLTVV.

This chain joins TRBV10-2 and TRBJ2-1, with 15 nucleotides matching TRBD2. This CDR3 has 21 amino acids. Trimming cost V 7 bases and J 0 bases; bases outside gene matches: 16. In germline, CDR1 is WSHSY, CDR2 SAAADI. The CDR3 region has the DNA TGCGCCAGCATGTTTTCTCTGGGACTAGCGGGAGGCCATAGCTCCTACAATGAGCAGTTCTTC. Its protein is CASMFSLGLAGGHSSYNEQFF.

The J gene is TRBJ2-5, the V gene TRBV6-6, with D maybe TRBD1 (6 bases). The CDR3 consists of 14 residues. Trimming removed 2 bases at V and 3 bases at J, with 10 bases between. The germline CDR1 and CDR2 sequences are MNHNY and SVGAGI (reference sequence). CDR3 DNA sequence: TGTGCCAGCAGTTACGGGTGGACAGAAGAGACCCAGTACTTC. Protein product: CASSYGWTEETQYF.

This clone was seen only once. The chain has TRBV27 and TRBJ2-5; D might be TRBD1 or TRBD2, each matching 5 bases. This CDR3 spans 21 amino acids. From germline, CDR1 is MNHEY and CDR2 SMNVEV (reference sequence). V was cut by 6 bases and J by 4 bases, with 36 bases left in between. The DNA of the CDR3 is TGTGCCAGCAGCCACCCCGGAGAGGCCCAGGGTTTGCTCGACCGGGGAGAGACCCAGTACTTC. This encodes CASSHPGEAQGLLDRGETQYF.

The chain carries TRBV19 and TRBJ1-5; no firm D call. The V end was cut by 4 bases, the J end by 4 bases, with 11 bases between. Germline values: CDR1 LNHDA, CDR2 SQIVND (reference sequence). This CDR3 has 14 residues. The CDR3 bases are TGTGCCAGTAGTACGACGAGACATAATCAGCCCCAGCATTTT. Translation: CASSTTRHNQPQHF.

The chain recombines TRBV11-2 with TRBJ2-7; tentative D call: TRBD1 (7 bases). The germline gives CDR1 SGHAT, CDR2 FQNNGV. The CDR3 length is 16 residues. The V end lost 0 bases, the J end lost 4 bases, and 16 bases lay between the germline ends. The CDR3 region has the DNA TGTGCCAGCAGCTTAGATCAGGAGGGGGCGCGTTACGAGCAGTACTTC. Translated, it gives CASSLDQEGARYEQYF.

V is TRBV6-5 and J is TRBJ1-2; 9 nucleotides match TRBD1. Germline V gene data show CDR1 as MNHEY and CDR2 as SVGAGI. V dropped 10 bases and J dropped 7; count of bases not matched to a gene: 16. This CDR3 contains 15 residues. The CDR3 here is CATQGTGTAGFGYTF. In nucleotides, the CDR3 is TGTGCCACCCAGGGGACAGGGACTGCGGGGTTTGGCTACACCTTC.